This T cell receptor beta chain was obtained from a study of beta chain features in type 1 diabetes. About the research overall: No age, gender or cell yield differences were seen between patients and healthy donors. All samples together contributed around 98,000,000 sorted cells for examination. Findings of the study overall: Type 1 diabetes patients had TCRB CDR3s that were shorter (moderately but significantly so) in all four CD4+ subsets.

Every single donor gave one heparinised blood draw, and these averaged approximately 100 mL. CD45RO/CCR7/CD25/CD127/CD95/CD27 staining was used to isolate CD4+ naive, central memory, regulatory and stem cell-like memory cells by sorting. This CDR3 spans 13 amino acids. Germline assignment: CDR1 SGHRS and CDR2 YFSETQ. Trimming shortened V by 0 bases and J by 5 bases, and 6 bases separated the two germline ends. With respect to this clone: Antigen: not known.

Every isolated RNA sample was fully reverse transcribed, so sequencing captured expressed TCRB transcripts. Profiling relied on immunoSEQ multiplex PCR, and the TCRdb table lists in-frame clones only, not all of them. Of 500,000 to 800,000 clones listed, about an eighth are singletons. This sequence was found in a man aged 25-45 years with type 1 diabetes. Sequenced sample: naive CD4+ T cells from blood. The gene calls are TRBV5-1 and TRBJ1-5; D is ambiguous. CDR3 coding DNA: TGCGCCAGCAGCTTGGGTACGGATCAGCCCCAGCATTTT. This translates into CASSLGTDQPQHF.